This T cell receptor (beta chain) emerged from a study of cytomegalovirus exposure and HLA in healthy donors. A remark on this clone: Its antigen is currently unknown.

No record was made of this donor's CMV serostatus. General study results and limits: Immune exposure information comprised only CMV serostatus. Near-uniform donor sequencing depth was presumed by presence/absence analyses. The study flagged about 160 TCR beta chains as cytomegalovirus-associated.

CDR1 is MNHEY and CDR2 is SMNVEV in the germline V gene (reference sequence). The CDR3 is 14 residues long. The J segment lost 2 bases and the V segment lost 7 bases, leaving 4 bases of the junction unmatched. PCR employed 60 Vbeta and 13 Jbeta primers. The table came from immunoSEQ multiplex PCR; TCRdb's copy has only in-frame clones and leaves some out. The sample has roughly 100,000 clones; about 69% are singletons. Sequenced sample: PBMCs. The rearrangement links TRBV27 to TRBJ2-1, with 8 positions matching TRBD2. The TCR sequence derives from a human donor in good health. CDR3 coding DNA: TGTGCCAGCAACGGGGGGGACCCCTACAATGAGCAGTTCTTC. Translated: CASNGGDPYNEQFF.